There are many counts of the clone carrying this T cell receptor (beta chain). The antigen is undetermined. The study excluded patients with uncontrolled infection, other autoimmune disease, pregnancy or lactation. Amplification of TCR beta CDR3 regions was performed using RNA transcripts as template. A set of HTBI primers served as the primers for a first-round RT-PCR of the TCR CDR3. Each CDR3 protein is one row after TCRdb ran MiXCR on the multiplex PCR reads. The table lists about 360,000 distinct CDR3 sequences, 20% to 25% of them singletons. The data derive from a study of T cells in Graves' hyperthyroidism and ophthalmopathy. Study conclusions and caveats: Most thyroid clonotypes expanded above 0.001 were also detected in blood.

This CDR3 is built from 13 residues. Germline V gene sequence: CDR1 SGHTA, CDR2 FQGNSA. Trimming removed 1 base at V and 2 bases at J, with 6 bases between. The source material was blood. The chain employs TRBV7-2 and TRBJ2-7, with D unclear. The sequence derives from a man aged 45-65 years with Graves' hyperthyroidism. CDR3 sequence: CASSLGHTYEQYF. CDR3 nucleotide sequence: TGTGCCAGCAGCTTAGGACACACCTACGAGCAGTACTTC.